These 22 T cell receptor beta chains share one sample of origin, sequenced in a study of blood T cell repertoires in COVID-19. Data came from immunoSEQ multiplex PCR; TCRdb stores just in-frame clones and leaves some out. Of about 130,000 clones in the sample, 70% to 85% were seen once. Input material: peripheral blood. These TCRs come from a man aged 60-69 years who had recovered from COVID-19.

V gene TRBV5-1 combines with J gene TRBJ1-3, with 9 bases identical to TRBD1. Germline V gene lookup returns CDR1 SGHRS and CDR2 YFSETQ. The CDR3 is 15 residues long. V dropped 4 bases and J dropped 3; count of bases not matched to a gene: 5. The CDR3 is CASSRGQGNGNTIYF. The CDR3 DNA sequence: TGCGCCAGCAGCCGGGGACAGGGTAATGGAAACACCATATATTTT.

The CDR3 is CAISGQGPYEQYF. The CDR3 DNA reads TGTGCCATCAGTGGACAGGGACCCTACGAGCAGTACTTC. J is TRBJ2-7 and V is TRBV10-3, with 7 bases that match TRBD1. The length of the CDR3 is 13 residues. CDR1 is ENHRY, CDR2 SYGVKD, per germline. V lost 4 bases and J lost 2; bases outside the gene matches: 2.

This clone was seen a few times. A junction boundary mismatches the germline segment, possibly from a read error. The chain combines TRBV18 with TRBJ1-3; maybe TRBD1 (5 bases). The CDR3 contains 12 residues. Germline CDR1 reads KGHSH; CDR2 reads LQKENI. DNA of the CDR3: TGTGCCAGCTCACCGACGGGCAGGACACCCTCTTTT. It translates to CASSPTGRTPSF.

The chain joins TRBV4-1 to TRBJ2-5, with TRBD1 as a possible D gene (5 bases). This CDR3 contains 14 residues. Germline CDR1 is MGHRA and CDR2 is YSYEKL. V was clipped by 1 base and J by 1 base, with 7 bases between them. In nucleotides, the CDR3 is TGCGCCAGCAGCCAAGGACAGCTCCAAGAGACCCAGTACTTC. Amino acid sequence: CASSQGQLQETQYF.

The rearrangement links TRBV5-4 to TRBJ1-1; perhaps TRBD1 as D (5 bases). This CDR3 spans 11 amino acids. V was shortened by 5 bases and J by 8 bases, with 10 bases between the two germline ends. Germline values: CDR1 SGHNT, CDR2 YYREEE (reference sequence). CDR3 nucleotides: TGTGCCAGCAGGTTAGACAGCGAAGCTTTCTTT. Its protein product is CASRLDSEAFF.

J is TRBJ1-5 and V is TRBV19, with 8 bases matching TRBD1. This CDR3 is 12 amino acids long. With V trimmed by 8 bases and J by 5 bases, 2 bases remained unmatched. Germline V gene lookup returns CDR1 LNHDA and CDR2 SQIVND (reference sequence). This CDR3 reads CASRTGHQPQHF. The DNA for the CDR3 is TGTGCCAGTCGGACAGGGCATCAGCCCCAGCATTTT.

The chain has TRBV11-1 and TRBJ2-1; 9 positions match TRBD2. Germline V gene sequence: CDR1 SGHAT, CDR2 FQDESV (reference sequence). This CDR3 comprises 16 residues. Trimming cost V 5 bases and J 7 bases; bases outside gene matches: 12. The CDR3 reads CASSPLHAGGLNEQFF. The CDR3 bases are TGTGCCAGCAGCCCCCTTCACGCGGGAGGGTTGAATGAGCAGTTCTTC.

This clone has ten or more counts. The CDR3 DNA sequence: TGTGCCAGTAGTATAGATCCCCCTAGCGACTGGGTCCACGAGCAGTACTTC. This translates into CASSIDPPSDWVHEQYF. The chain has TRBV19 and TRBJ2-7; the D gene is possibly TRBD2 (6 bases). Germline V lookup: CDR1 LNHDA, CDR2 SQIVND (reference sequence). The V end was cut by 0 bases, the J end by 5 bases, with 20 bases between. The CDR3 runs to 17 residues. Filled out from reference TRBV19 and TRBJ2-7, the complete variable domain reads DGGITQSPKYLFRKEGQNVTLSCEQNLNHDAMYWYRQDPGQGLRLIYYSQIVNDFQKGDIAEGYSVSREKKESFPLTVTSAQKNPTAFYLCASSIDPPSDWVHEQYFGPGTRLTVT.

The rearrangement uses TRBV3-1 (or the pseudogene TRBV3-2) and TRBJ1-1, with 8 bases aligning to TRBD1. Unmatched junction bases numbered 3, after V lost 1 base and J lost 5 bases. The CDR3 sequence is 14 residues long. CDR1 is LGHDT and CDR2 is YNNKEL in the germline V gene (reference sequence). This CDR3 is CASSQGTGRTEAFF. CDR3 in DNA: TGTGCCAGCAGCCAAGGGACAGGGCGGACTGAAGCTTTCTTT.

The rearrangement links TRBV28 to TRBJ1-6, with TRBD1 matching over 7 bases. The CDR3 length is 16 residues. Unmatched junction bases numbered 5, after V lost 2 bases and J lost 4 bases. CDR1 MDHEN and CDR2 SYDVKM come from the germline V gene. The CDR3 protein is CASSLDRDTYNSPLHF. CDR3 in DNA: TGTGCCAGCAGTTTAGACAGGGATACTTATAATTCACCCCTCCACTTT.

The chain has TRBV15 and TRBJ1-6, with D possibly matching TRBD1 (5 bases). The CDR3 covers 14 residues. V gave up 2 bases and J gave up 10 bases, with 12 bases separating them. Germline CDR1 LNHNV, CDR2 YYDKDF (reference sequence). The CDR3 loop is CATSRSKWGSPLHF. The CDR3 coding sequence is TGTGCCACCAGCAGATCAAAGTGGGGCTCACCCCTCCACTTT. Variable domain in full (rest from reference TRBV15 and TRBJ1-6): DAMVIQNPRYQVTQFGKPVTLSCSQTLNHNVMYWYQQKSSQAPKLLFHYYDKDFNNEADTPDNFQSRRPNTSFCFLDIRSPGLGDTAMYLCATSRSKWGSPLHFGNGTRLTVT.

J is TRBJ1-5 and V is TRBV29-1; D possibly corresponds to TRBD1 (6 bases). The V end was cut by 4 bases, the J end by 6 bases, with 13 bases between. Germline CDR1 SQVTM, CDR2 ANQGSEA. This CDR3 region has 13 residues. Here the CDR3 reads CSVVLQGGQPQHF. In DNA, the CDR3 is TGCAGCGTTGTGTTACAGGGTGGTCAGCCCCAGCATTTT.

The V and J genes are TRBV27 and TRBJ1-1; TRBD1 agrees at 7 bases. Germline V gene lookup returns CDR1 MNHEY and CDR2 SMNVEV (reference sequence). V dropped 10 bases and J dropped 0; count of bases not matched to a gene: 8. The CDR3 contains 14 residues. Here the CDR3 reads CATYPTGVNTEAFF. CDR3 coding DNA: TGTGCCACCTACCCTACAGGGGTGAACACTGAAGCTTTCTTT.

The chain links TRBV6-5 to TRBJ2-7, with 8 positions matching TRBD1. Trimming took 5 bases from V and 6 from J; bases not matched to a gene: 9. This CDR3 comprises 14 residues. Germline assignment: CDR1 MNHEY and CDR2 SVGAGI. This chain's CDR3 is CASSTRQGFSEQYF. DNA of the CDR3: TGTGCCAGCAGTACCAGACAGGGGTTTAGCGAGCAGTACTTC.

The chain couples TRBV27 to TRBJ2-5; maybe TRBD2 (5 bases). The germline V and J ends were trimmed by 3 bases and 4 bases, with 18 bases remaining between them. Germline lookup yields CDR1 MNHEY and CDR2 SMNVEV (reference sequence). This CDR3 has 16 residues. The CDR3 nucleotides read TGTGCCAGCAGTTTTAGCGCTCGGCAGAGCGGAGAGACCCAGTACTTC. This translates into CASSFSARQSGETQYF.

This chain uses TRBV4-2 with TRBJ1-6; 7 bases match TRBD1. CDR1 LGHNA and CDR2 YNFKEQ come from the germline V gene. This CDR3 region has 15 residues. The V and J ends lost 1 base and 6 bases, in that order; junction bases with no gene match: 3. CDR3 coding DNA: TGTGCCAGCAGCCAAGGGGGACAGTTTAATTCACCCCTCCACTTT. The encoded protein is CASSQGGQFNSPLHF.

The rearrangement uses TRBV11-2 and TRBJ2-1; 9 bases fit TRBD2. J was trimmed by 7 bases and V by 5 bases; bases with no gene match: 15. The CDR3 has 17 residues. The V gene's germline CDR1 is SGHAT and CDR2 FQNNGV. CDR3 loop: CASSQPPWRGGRNEQFF. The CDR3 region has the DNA TGTGCCAGCAGCCAACCGCCCTGGCGGGGGGGCCGGAATGAGCAGTTCTTC.

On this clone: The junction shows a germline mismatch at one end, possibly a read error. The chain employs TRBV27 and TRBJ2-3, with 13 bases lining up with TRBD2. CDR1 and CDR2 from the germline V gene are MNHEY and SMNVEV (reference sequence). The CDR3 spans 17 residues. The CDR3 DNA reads TGTGCCAGCCGGCCCTTGGGACTAGCGGGGTTCACAGATCCGCAGTATTTT. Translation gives CASRPLGLAGFTDPQYF.

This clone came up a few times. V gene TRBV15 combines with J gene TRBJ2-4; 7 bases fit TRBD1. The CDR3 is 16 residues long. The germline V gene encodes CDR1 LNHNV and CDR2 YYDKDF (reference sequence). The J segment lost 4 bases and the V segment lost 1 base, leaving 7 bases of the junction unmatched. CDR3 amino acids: CATSRAPGTAKNIQYF. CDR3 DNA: TGTGCCACCAGCAGAGCCCCCGGGACAGCAAAAAACATTCAGTACTTC.

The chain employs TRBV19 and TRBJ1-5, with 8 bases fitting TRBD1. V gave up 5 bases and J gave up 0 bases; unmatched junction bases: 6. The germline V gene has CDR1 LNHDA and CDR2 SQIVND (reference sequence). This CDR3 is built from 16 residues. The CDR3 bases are TGTGCCAGTAGTGCGAGGACAGGGAGTAGCAATCAGCCCCAGCATTTT. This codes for CASSARTGSSNQPQHF. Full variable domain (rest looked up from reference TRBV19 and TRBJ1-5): DGGITQSPKYLFRKEGQNVTLSCEQNLNHDAMYWYRQDPGQGLRLIYYSQIVNDFQKGDIAEGYSVSREKKESFPLTVTSAQKNPTAFYLCASSARTGSSNQPQHFGDGTRLSIL.

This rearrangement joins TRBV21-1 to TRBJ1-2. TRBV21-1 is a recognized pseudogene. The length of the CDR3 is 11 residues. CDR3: CASSKYCGYTF. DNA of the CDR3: TGTGCCAGCAGCAAATATTGTGGCTACACCTTC.

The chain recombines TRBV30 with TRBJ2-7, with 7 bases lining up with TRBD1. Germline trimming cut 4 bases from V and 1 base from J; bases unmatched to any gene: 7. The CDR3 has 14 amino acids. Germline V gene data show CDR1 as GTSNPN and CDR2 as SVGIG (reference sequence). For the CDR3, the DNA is TGTGCCTGGACCCGGACAGGAGTTTCCTACGAGCAGTACTTC. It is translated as CAWTRTGVSYEQYF.